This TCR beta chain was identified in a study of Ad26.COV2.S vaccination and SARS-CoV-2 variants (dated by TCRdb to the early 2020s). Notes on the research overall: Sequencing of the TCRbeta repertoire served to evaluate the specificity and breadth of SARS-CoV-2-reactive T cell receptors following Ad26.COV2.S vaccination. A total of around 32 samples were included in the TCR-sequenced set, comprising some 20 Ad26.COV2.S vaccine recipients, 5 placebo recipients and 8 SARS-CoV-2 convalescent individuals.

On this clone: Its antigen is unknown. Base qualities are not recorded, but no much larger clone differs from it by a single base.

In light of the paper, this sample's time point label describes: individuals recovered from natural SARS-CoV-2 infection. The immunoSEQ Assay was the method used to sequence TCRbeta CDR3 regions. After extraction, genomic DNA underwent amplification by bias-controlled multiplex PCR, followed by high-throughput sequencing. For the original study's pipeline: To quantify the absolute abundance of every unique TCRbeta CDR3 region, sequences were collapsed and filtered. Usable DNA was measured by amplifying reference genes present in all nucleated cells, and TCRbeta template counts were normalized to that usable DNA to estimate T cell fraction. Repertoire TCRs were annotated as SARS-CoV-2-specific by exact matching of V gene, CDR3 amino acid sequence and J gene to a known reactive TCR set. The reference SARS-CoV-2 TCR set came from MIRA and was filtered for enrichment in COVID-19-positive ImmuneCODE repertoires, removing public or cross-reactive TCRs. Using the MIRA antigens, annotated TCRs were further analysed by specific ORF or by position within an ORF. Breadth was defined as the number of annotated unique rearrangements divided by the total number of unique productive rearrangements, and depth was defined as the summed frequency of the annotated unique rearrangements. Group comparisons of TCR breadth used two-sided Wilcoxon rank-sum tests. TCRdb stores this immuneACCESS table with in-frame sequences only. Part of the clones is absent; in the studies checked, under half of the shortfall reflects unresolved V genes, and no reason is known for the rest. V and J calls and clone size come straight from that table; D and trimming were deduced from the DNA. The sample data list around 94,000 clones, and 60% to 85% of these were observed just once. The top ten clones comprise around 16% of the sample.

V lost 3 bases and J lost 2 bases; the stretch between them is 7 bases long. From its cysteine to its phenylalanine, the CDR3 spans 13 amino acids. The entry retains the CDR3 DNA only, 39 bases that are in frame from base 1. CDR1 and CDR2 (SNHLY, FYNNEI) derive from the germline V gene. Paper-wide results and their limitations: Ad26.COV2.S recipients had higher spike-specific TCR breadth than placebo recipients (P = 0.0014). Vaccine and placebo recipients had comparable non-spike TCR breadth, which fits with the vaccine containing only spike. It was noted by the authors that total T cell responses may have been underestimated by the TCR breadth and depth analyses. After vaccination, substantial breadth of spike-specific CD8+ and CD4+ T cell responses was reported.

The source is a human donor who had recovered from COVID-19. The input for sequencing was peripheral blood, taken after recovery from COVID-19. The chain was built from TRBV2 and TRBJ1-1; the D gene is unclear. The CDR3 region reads CASSDSVNTEAFF. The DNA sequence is TGTGCCAGCAGTGACAGTGTAAACACTGAAGCTTTCTTT.